This T cell receptor (beta chain) was identified during a study of shared clonotypes between healthy human individuals. The CDR3 is 15 amino acids. Per germline, CDR1 MNHEY and CDR2 SMNVEV (reference sequence). The germline V and J ends were trimmed by 5 bases and 4 bases, with 17 bases remaining between them. Sequencing used immunoSEQ multiplex PCR; TCRdb keeps in-frame clones, though not all of them. The data show under 600,000 clones, with more than 95% seen just once and less than 0.065% held by the top ten. Donors included only healthy HIV-negative adults lacking recent acute infections or vaccinations.

The sample was naive CD4+ T cells sorted from blood. Regarding subset: CD45RA+ positively selected. The chain combines TRBV27 with TRBJ1-2; maybe TRBD1 (5 bases). The receptor was derived from a woman aged 30 to 39 in good health. CDR3 bases: TGTGCCAGCAGTGTTACAGGTGCGGTTTTCTATGGCTACACCTTC. Translation: CASSVTGAVFYGYTF.